What follows are 20 T cell receptor beta chains derived from one specimen sequenced in a study of cytomegalovirus exposure and HLA in healthy donors. Researchers ran the PCR with 60 Vbeta and 13 Jbeta primers. Sequencing used immunoSEQ multiplex PCR; TCRdb keeps in-frame clones, though not all of them. The data show 200,000 to 250,000 clones, with 70% to 90% seen just once and about 1.2% held by the top ten. Sequences were obtained from PBMCs. Source of these receptors: a human donor in good health.

V usage is TRBV9 and J usage is TRBJ2-3; D is ambiguous. V dropped 0 bases and J dropped 5 bases, with 7 bases sitting between them. This CDR3 spans 13 amino acids. Germline V gene sequence: CDR1 SGDLS, CDR2 YYNGEE. The CDR3 nucleotides are TGTGCCAGCAGCGTAGATCCAGGAGATACGCAGTATTTT. Its translation: CASSVDPGDTQYF.

The chain links TRBV29-1 to TRBJ2-3; TRBD1 matches at 10 bases. Germline V gene sequence: CDR1 SQVTM, CDR2 ANQGSEA. This CDR3 is 15 amino acids long. V lost 8 bases to trimming and J lost 4 bases; unmatched junction nucleotides: 12. The CDR3 sequence: CSTRQGARRADTQYF. In nucleotides, the CDR3 is TGCAGCACGCGACAGGGGGCACGGCGGGCAGATACGCAGTATTTT.

This clone is a singleton in its sample. The genes are TRBV5-8 and TRBJ1-2; tentative D call: TRBD1 (6 bases). CDR3 length equals 15 residues. The germline V gene has CDR1 SGHTS and CDR2 YDEGEE. Trimming stripped 3 bases from V and 2 bases from J, with 14 bases between. The CDR3 nucleotides read TGTGCCAGCAGCTCGGGACACCAGTCCAACTATGGCTACACCTTC. Amino acid sequence: CASSSGHQSNYGYTF.

This chain joins TRBV7-2 and TRBJ1-3; D is ambiguous. V lost 5 bases, J lost 4 bases, and 24 bases lay in between. The CDR3 has 18 amino acids. Germline values: CDR1 SGHTA, CDR2 FQGNSA. CDR3 DNA sequence: TGTGCCAGCAGCGCTAGGCCAGTTATTCATTTAGCGGGAAACACCATATATTTT. Residues: CASSARPVIHLAGNTIYF.

The V and J genes are TRBV19 and TRBJ2-7; D is perhaps TRBD1 (6 bases). V shed 1 base and J shed 4 bases, with 8 bases lying between them. Germline-derived CDR1 and CDR2 are LNHDA and SQIVND (reference sequence). CDR3 length: 13 amino acids. CDR3 loop: CASSIGTEYEQYF. The CDR3 region has the DNA TGTGCCAGTAGTATAGGGACAGAATACGAGCAGTACTTC.

The chain has TRBV29-1 and TRBJ2-1, with 8 nucleotides matching TRBD2. V lost 7 bases to trimming and J lost 4 bases; unmatched junction nucleotides: 6. Germline assignment: CDR1 SQVTM and CDR2 ANQGSEA. This CDR3 has 13 amino acids. The CDR3 DNA sequence: TGCAGCGCACGACTAGCGATTTACAATGAGCAGTTCTTC. Its protein is CSARLAIYNEQFF.

The chain carries TRBV29-1 and TRBJ2-2; D ambiguous. Trimming pared 7 bases from V and 4 bases from J, leaving 10 bases between. Germline V gene lookup returns CDR1 SQVTM and CDR2 ANQGSEA. The CDR3 is made up of 12 amino acids. Here the CDR3 DNA reads TGCAGCGCATTTTCCAGCACCGGGGAGCTGTTTTTT. This encodes CSAFSSTGELFF.

This clone was seen a handful of times. The chain uses TRBV2 and TRBJ2-2; TRBD1 aligns across 8 bases. The CDR3 has 16 residues. Unmatched junction bases numbered 7, after V lost 4 bases and J lost 3 bases. The germline CDR1 and CDR2 sequences are SNHLY and FYNNEI. CDR3: CASSVTGGSDTGELFF. The CDR3 nucleotides are TGTGCCAGCAGTGTTACAGGGGGTTCGGACACCGGGGAGCTGTTTTTT.

The chain uses TRBV19 and TRBJ2-3, with 9 bases lining up with TRBD1. The CDR3 spans 16 residues. The germline V gene has CDR1 LNHDA and CDR2 SQIVND (reference sequence). V lost 3 bases and J lost 2; bases outside the gene matches: 6. The CDR3 nucleotides read TGTGCCAGTAGTATCCAACAGGGGGCTGTCACAGATACGCAGTATTTT. Protein sequence: CASSIQQGAVTDTQYF.

The chain joins TRBV19 to TRBJ2-7, with 10 bases identical to TRBD2. In germline, CDR1 is LNHDA, CDR2 SQIVND (reference sequence). After removal of 3 bases from V and 8 bases from J, the junction contained 16 bases not matched to a gene. The CDR3 covers 17 residues. The chain's CDR3 is CASSIPGGLAGDAKQYF. In DNA form, the CDR3 reads TGTGCCAGTAGTATCCCGGGGGGGCTAGCGGGAGATGCCAAGCAGTACTTC. The full variable domain, in which reference TRBV19 and TRBJ2-7 provide the parts outside the CDR3, is DGGITQSPKYLFRKEGQNVTLSCEQNLNHDAMYWYRQDPGQGLRLIYYSQIVNDFQKGDIAEGYSVSREKKESFPLTVTSAQKNPTAFYLCASSIPGGLAGDAKQYFGPGTRLTVT.

The V call is TRBV9, the J call TRBJ2-2; weak D call: TRBD1 (5 bases). This CDR3 region has 15 residues. Germline assignment: CDR1 SGDLS and CDR2 YYNGEE. V lost 0 bases, J lost 1 base, and 7 bases lay in between. CDR3 residues: CASSVDQGNTGELFF. For the CDR3, the DNA is TGTGCCAGCAGCGTAGACCAGGGGAACACCGGGGAGCTGTTTTTT.

The chain couples TRBV11-2 to TRBJ2-4; 8 bases match TRBD1. J was trimmed by 8 bases and V by 1 base; bases with no gene match: 7. The CDR3 sequence is 15 residues long. The germline V gene has CDR1 SGHAT and CDR2 FQNNGV. The CDR3, as DNA: TGTGCCAGCAGCTTAGCGGACAGGGACACGGACATTCAGTACTTC. It codes for CASSLADRDTDIQYF. The full variable domain, with the rest looked up from reference TRBV11-2 and TRBJ2-4, is EAGVAQSPRYKIIEKRQSVAFWCNPISGHATLYWYQQILGQGPKLLIQFQNNGVVDDSQLPKDRFSAERLKGVDSTLKIQPAKLEDSAVYLCASSLADRDTDIQYFGAGTRLSVL.

This clone has just one count. This chain joins TRBV29-1 and TRBJ2-7; D is perhaps TRBD1 (6 bases). The germline V and J ends were trimmed by 6 bases and 2 bases, with 14 bases remaining between them. The germline CDR1 and CDR2 sequences are SQVTM and ANQGSEA. The CDR3 has 13 residues. Here the CDR3 reads CSVRGGSTYEQYF. The CDR3 bases are TGCAGCGTCCGAGGGGGATCAACCTACGAGCAGTACTTC.

The chain couples TRBV5-1 to TRBJ2-5, with a possible D match to TRBD1 (7 bases). Trimming cost V 7 bases and J 1 base, with 14 bases left between them. There are 14 residues in the CDR3. Germline V lookup: CDR1 SGHRS, CDR2 YFSETQ. The CDR3 is CASFAGGSQETQYF. CDR3 in DNA: TGCGCCAGCTTTGCAGGGGGGTCCCAAGAGACCCAGTACTTC.

The chain carries TRBV7-9 and TRBJ2-7; tentatively, D is TRBD2 (6 bases). Germline V CDR1 and CDR2: SEHNR, FQNEAQ (reference sequence). The V end lost 5 bases, the J end lost 1 base, and 24 bases lay between the germline ends. The CDR3 consists of 18 residues. The CDR3 protein is CASSRKQGLGGISYEQYF. The CDR3 DNA reads as TGTGCCAGCAGCCGGAAACAAGGGCTAGGCGGGATATCCTACGAGCAGTACTTC.

The genes are TRBV5-1 and TRBJ2-6, with D possibly being TRBD1 (6 bases). V gave up 3 bases and J gave up 2 bases, with 9 bases separating them. The CDR3 loop spans 15 amino acids. CDR1 and CDR2 (germline): SGHRS, YFSETQ. The CDR3 nucleotides are TGCGCCAGCAGCTGGGACATTCCTGGGGCCAACGTCCTGACTTTC. Its protein is CASSWDIPGANVLTF.

V usage is TRBV6-5 and J usage is TRBJ2-1; 9 bases are a match to TRBD2. This CDR3 contains 15 residues. V lost 6 bases and J lost 6; bases outside the gene matches: 9. The germline V gene encodes CDR1 MNHEY and CDR2 SVGAGI. Here the CDR3 reads CASSRPSGKSNEQFF. The CDR3 nucleotides read TGTGCCAGCAGCCGACCTAGCGGGAAGTCCAATGAGCAGTTCTTC.

The chain couples TRBV27 to TRBJ2-1, with no clear D. The V and J ends lost 5 bases and 2 bases respectively, with 16 bases between them. The CDR3 spans 16 residues. Germline loops: CDR1 MNHEY, CDR2 SMNVEV (reference sequence). The CDR3 here is CASSPLPVGAYNEQFF. The CDR3 bases are TGTGCCAGCAGTCCCCTGCCGGTGGGCGCCTACAATGAGCAGTTCTTC.

V gene TRBV27 combines with J gene TRBJ1-1, with D possibly matching TRBD1 (5 bases). This CDR3 comprises 15 residues. V lost 0 bases, J lost 0 bases, and 8 bases lay in between. The V gene's germline CDR1 is MNHEY and CDR2 SMNVEV (reference sequence). The CDR3 nucleotides read TGTGCCAGCAGTTTATCGACAGCCTTGAACACTGAAGCTTTCTTT. Its protein product is CASSLSTALNTEAFF.

V usage is TRBV5-1 and J usage is TRBJ2-3, with D maybe TRBD2 (6 bases). Per germline, CDR1 SGHRS and CDR2 YFSETQ. The CDR3 extends over 16 amino acids. Trimming took 2 bases from V and 3 from J, leaving 16 bases between them. CDR3 sequence reads: CASSFGGDLPTDTQYF. In DNA form, the CDR3 reads TGCGCCAGCAGCTTTGGAGGGGACCTCCCGACAGATACGCAGTATTTT.